This entry concerns a single TCR beta chain. TCRdb passed the reads through MiXCR, listing each CDR3 protein once. The profile shows 200,000 to 250,000 distinct CDR3 sequences, roughly 23% of them singletons. The sample is drawn from a study of T cell repertoires in cytomegalovirus infection. The specimen was CD8+ T cells from PBMCs. This receptor was taken from a human donor in good health (CMV status not recorded). Some clones in this sample may be carry-over from other donors' samples.

As DNA, the CDR3 is TGTGCCAGCTCCCTCAAACACCAATTCGAAGCTTTCTTT. Protein product: CASSLKHQFEAFF. The V call is TRBV18, the J call TRBJ1-1; D gene ambiguous. The CDR3 has 13 amino acids. V was trimmed by 6 bases and J by 8 bases, leaving 16 bases between them. Germline CDR1 reads KGHSH; CDR2 reads LQKENI.